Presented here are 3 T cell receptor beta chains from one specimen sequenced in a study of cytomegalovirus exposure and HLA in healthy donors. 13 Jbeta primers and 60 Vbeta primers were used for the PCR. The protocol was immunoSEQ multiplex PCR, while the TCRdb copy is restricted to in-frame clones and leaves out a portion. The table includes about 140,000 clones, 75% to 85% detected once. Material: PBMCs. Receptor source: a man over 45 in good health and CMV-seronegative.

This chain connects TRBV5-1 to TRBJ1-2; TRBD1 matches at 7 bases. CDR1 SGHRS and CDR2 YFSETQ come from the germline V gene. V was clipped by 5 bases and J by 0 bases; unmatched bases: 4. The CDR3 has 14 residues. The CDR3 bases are TGCGCCAGCAGGGACGGGACAGCTAACTATGGCTACACCTTC. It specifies CASRDGTANYGYTF.

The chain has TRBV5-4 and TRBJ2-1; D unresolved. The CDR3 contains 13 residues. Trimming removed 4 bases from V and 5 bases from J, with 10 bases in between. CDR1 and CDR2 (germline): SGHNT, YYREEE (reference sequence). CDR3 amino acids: CASSPWANNEQFF. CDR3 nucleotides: TGTGCCAGCAGCCCCTGGGCCAACAATGAGCAGTTCTTC.

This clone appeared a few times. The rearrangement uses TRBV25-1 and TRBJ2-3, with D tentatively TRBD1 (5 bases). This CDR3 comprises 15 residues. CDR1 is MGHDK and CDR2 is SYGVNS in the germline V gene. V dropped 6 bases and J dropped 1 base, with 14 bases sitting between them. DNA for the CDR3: TGTGCCAGCAGGGGGCTGCTACTGGGCACAGATACGCAGTATTTT. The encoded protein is CASRGLLLGTDTQYF.